One T cell receptor beta chain is described in this entry. Alongside a J-beta primer mix, a sample-barcoded 5' primer served in a second PCR lasting about 7 to 12 cycles. TCRdb fed the 5' RACE reads into MiXCR, producing one record per CDR3 protein. The sample lists 1.5 million to 2 million distinct CDR3 sequences, 39% occurring once. V was clipped by 3 bases and J by 0 bases, with 16 bases between them. This CDR3 contains 17 residues. Germline CDR1 LGHNT, CDR2 FRNRAP. This sample is part of a study of blood T cells in healthy people across ages. Sequenced material: blood. The chain carries TRBV12-5 and TRBJ2-3, with no clear D. The sequence came from a human donor in good health. The DNA for the CDR3 is TGTGCTAGTGGTTTCGGAGAGGAGAGAACTAGCACAGATACGCAGTATTTT. Its translation is CASGFGEERTSTDTQYF.